This T cell receptor (beta chain) was captured by sequencing in a study of CD8+ T cells in alopecia areata. In each case, RNA was isolated and then reverse transcribed into cDNA as the sequencing template. Assay: immunoSEQ multiplex PCR; the TCRdb copy retains only in-frame clones and omits some. The sample yields roughly 120,000 clones, approximately 59% seen once. The CDR3 spans 13 residues. Germline loops: CDR1 GTSNPN, CDR2 SVGIG (reference sequence). Trimming cost V 2 bases and J 3 bases, with 10 bases left between them. Regarding treatment: oral pan-JAK inhibitor, 5-10 mg twice daily. The clonotype comes from a human donor with alopecia areata. This sequence joins TRBV30 and TRBJ1-1; no definite D call. The material was CD8+ T cells sorted from blood, obtained at week 4, from a patient treated with tofacitinib. The CDR3 region has the DNA TGTGCCTGGAGTAAGATTGGGGACACTGAAGCTTTCTTT. Amino acid sequence: CAWSKIGDTEAFF. Drawing the rest from reference TRBV30 and TRBJ1-1, the complete variable domain is SQTIHQWPATLVQPVGSPLSLECTVEGTSNPNLYWYRQAAGRGLQLLFYSVGIGQISSEVPQNLSASRPQDRQFILSSKKLLLSDSGFYLCAWSKIGDTEAFFGQGTRLTVV.